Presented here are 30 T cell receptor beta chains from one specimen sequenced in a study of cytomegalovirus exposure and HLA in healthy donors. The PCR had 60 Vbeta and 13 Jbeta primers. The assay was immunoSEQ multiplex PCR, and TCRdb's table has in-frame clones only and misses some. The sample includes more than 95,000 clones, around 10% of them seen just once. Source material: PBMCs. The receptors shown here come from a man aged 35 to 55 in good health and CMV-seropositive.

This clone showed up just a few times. CDR3: CASRSRLAGYNEQFF. Written as DNA, the CDR3 is TGTGCCAGCAGGTCTCGACTAGCGGGGTACAATGAGCAGTTCTTC. The chain joins TRBV6-5 to TRBJ2-1; 11 positions match TRBD2. The CDR3 runs 15 residues. Germline V gene data show CDR1 as MNHEY and CDR2 as SVGAGI. With V trimmed by 6 bases and J by 4 bases, 5 bases remained unmatched.

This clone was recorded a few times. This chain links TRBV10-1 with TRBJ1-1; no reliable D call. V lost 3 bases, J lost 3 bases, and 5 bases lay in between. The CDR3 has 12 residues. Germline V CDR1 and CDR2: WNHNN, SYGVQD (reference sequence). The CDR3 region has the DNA TGCGCCAGCAGTGATCCGTACACTGAAGCTTTCTTT. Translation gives CASSDPYTEAFF.

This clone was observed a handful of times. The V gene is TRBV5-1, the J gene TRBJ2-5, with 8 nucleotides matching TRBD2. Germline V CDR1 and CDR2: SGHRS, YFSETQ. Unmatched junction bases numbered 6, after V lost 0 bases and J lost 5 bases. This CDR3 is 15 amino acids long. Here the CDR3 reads CASSLASGGGETQYF. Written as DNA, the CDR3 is TGCGCCAGCAGCTTGGCCAGCGGGGGCGGGGAGACCCAGTACTTC.

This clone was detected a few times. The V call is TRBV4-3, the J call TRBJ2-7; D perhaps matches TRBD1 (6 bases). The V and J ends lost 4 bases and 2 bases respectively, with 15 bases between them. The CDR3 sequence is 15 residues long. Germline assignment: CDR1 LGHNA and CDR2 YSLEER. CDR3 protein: CASSPGAEGPYEQYF. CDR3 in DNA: TGCGCCAGCAGCCCAGGGGCCGAGGGCCCCTACGAGCAGTACTTC.

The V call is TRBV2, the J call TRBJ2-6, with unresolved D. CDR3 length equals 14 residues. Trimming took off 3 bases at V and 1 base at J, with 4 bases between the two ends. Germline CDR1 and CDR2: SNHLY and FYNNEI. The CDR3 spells CASSDRSGANVLTF. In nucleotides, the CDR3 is TGTGCCAGCAGTGATCGGTCTGGGGCCAACGTCCTGACTTTC.

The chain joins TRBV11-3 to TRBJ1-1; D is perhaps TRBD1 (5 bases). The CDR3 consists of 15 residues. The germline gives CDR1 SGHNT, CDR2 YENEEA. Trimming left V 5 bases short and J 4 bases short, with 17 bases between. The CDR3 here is CASSISGSSGTEAFF. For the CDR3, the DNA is TGTGCCAGCAGCATATCAGGGTCCTCGGGCACTGAAGCTTTCTTT.

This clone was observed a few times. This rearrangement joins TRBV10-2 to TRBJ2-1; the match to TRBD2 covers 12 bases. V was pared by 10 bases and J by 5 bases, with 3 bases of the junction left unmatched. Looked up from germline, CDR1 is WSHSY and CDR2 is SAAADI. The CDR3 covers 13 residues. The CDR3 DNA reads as TGCGCCACTACTAGCGGGGGGAACAATGAGCAGTTCTTC. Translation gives CATTSGGNNEQFF.

CDR3 bases: TGTGCCAGCAGTTTTCCAGGGCGCGGCTACACCTTC. Translation gives CASSFPGRGYTF. The rearrangement joins TRBV28 to TRBJ1-2, with D perhaps matching TRBD1 (5 bases). The CDR3 has 12 residues. Germline assignment: CDR1 MDHEN and CDR2 SYDVKM. V lost 3 bases and J lost 8, with 10 bases in between.

CDR3 DNA: TGTGCCAGCAGCTTACGGCAGGTCACAGATACGCAGTATTTT. Translating gives CASSLRQVTDTQYF. This chain uses TRBV7-6 with TRBJ2-3; no reliable D call. The V end was cut by 2 bases, the J end by 2 bases, with 8 bases between. The CDR3 contains 14 residues. Germline assignment: CDR1 SGHVS and CDR2 FNYEAQ. The full variable domain, with the rest looked up from reference TRBV7-6 and TRBJ2-3, is GAGVSQSPRYKVTKRGQDVALRCDPISGHVSLYWYRQALGQGPEFLTYFNYEAQQDKSGLPNDRFSAERPEGSISTLTIQRTEQRDSAMYRCASSLRQVTDTQYFGPGTRLTVL.

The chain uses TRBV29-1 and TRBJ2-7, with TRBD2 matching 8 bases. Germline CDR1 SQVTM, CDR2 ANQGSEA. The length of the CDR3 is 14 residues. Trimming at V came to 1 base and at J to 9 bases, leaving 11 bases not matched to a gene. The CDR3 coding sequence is TGCAGCGTTGAAGCCGGACTAGCCAAAGAGGGGCAGTACTTC. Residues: CSVEAGLAKEGQYF.

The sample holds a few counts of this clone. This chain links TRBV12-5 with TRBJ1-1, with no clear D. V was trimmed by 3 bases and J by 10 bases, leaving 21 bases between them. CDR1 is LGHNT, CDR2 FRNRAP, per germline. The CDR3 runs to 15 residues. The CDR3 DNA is TGTGCTAGTGGTTTAACTTTGGTACGCGGGTATGGAGCTTTCTTT. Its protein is CASGLTLVRGYGAFF.

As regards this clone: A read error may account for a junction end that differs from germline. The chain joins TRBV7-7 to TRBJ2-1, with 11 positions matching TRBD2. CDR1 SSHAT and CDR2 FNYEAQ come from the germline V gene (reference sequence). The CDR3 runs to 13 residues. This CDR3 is CASSLAGGFEQFF. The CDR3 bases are TGTGCTAGCAGCTTAGCGGGAGGGTTTGAGCAGTTCTTC.

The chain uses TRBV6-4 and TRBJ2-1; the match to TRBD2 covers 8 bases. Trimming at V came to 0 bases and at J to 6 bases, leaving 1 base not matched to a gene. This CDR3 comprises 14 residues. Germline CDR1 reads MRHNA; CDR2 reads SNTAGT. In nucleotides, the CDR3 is TGTGCCAGCAGTGACTCCGGGACTAGCAATGAGCAGTTCTTC. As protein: CASSDSGTSNEQFF.

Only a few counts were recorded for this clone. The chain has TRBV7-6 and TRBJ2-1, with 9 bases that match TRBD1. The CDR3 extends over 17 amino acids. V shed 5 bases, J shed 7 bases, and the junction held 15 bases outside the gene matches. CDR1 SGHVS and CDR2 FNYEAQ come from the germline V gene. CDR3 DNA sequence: TGTGCCAGCAGCCCTATTTTGGGGGACAGGGTTGGTAATGAGCAGTTCTTC. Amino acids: CASSPILGDRVGNEQFF.

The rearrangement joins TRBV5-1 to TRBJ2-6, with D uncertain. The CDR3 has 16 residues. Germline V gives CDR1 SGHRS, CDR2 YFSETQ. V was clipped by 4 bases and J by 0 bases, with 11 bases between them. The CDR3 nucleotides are TGCGCCAGCAGCCCTATAGAGTACTCTGGGGCCAACGTCCTGACTTTC. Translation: CASSPIEYSGANVLTF.

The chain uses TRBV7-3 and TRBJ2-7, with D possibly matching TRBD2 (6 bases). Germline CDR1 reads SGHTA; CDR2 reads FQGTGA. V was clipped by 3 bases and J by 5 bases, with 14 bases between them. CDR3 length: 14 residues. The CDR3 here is CASSLVAGRNEQYF. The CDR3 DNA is TGTGCCAGCAGCTTGGTGGCGGGGCGTAACGAGCAGTACTTC. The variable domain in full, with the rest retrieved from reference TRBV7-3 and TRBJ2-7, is GAGVSQTPSNKVTEKGKYVELRCDPISGHTALYWYRQSLGQGPEFLIYFQGTGAADDSGLPNDRFFAVRPEGSVSTLKIQRTERGDSAVYLCASSLVAGRNEQYFGPGTRLTVT.

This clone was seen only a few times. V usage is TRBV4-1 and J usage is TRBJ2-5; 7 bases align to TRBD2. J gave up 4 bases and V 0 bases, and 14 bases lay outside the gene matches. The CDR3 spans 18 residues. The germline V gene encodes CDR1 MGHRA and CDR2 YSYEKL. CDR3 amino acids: CASSQDQAGRRLGETQYF. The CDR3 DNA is TGCGCCAGCAGCCAAGATCAAGCCGGGAGGCGTCTAGGAGAGACCCAGTACTTC.

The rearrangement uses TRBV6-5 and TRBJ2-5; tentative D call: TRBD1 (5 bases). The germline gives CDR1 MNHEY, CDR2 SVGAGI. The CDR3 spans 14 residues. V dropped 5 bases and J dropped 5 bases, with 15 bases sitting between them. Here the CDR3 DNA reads TGTGCCAGCAGTAGGACATGGGGTGCGGAGACCCAGTACTTC. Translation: CASSRTWGAETQYF.

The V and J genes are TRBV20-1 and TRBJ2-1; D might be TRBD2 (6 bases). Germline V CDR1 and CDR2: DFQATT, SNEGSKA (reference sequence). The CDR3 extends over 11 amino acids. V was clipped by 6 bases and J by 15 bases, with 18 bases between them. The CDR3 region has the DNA TGCAGTGCCCGATGGCGGGATAGGGTGTTCTTC. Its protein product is CSARWRDRVFF.

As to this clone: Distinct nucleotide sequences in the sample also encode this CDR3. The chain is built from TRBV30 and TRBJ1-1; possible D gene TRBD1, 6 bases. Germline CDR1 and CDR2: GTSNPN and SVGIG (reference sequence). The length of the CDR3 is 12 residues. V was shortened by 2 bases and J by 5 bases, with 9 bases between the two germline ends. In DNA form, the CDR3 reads TGTGCCTGGAGTATCACAGGGACTGAAGCTTTCTTT. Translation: CAWSITGTEAFF.

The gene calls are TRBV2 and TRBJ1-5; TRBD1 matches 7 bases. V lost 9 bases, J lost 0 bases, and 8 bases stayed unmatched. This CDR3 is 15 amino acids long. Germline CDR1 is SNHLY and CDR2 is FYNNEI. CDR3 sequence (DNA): TGTGCCAGTACAGGGGACCAATATAGCAATCAGCCCCAGCATTTT. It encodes CASTGDQYSNQPQHF.

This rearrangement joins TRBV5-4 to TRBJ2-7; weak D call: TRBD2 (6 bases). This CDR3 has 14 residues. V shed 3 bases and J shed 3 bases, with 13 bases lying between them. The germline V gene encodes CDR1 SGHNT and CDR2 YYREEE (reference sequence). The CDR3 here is CASSWGDPNYEQYF. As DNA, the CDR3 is TGTGCCAGCAGCTGGGGGGACCCAAACTACGAGCAGTACTTC.

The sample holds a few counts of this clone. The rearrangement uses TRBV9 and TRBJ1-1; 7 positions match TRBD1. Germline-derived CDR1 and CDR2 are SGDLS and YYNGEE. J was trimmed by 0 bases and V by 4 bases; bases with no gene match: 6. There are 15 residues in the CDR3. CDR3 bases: TGTGCCAGCAGCCCGGGACAGAGTATGAACACTGAAGCTTTCTTT. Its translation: CASSPGQSMNTEAFF.

The CDR3 DNA is TGTGCCAGCAAGGTGGCGACTAGCGGGAGGGCTACAGATACGCAGTATTTT. Protein sequence: CASKVATSGRATDTQYF. The chain joins TRBV28 to TRBJ2-3, with TRBD2 matching 14 bases. Per germline, CDR1 MDHEN and CDR2 SYDVKM. The CDR3 covers 17 residues. Unmatched junction bases numbered 9, after V lost 7 bases and J lost 3 bases.

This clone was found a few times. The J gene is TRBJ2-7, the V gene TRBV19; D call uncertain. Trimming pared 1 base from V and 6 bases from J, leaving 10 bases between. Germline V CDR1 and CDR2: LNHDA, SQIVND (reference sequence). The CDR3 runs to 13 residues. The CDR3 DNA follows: TGTGCCAGTAGTATAGCAGTTAGAGGCGAGCAGTACTTC. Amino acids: CASSIAVRGEQYF.

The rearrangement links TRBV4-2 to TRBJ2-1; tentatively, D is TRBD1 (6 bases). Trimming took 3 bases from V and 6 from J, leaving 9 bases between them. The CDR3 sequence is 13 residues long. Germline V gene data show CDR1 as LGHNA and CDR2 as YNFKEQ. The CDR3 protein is CASSHGTINEQFF. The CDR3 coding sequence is TGTGCCAGCAGCCACGGGACAATCAATGAGCAGTTCTTC.

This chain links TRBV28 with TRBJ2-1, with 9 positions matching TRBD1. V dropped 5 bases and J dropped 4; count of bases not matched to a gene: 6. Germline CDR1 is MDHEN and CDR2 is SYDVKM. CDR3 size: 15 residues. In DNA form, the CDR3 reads TGTGCCAGCAGTCCTACTGGACAGGGGTACAATGAGCAGTTCTTC. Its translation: CASSPTGQGYNEQFF. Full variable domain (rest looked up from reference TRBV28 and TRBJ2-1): DVKVTQSSRYLVKRTGEKVFLECVQDMDHENMFWYRQDPGLGLRLIYFSYDVKMKEKGDIPEGYSVSREKKERFSLILESASTNQTSMYLCASSPTGQGYNEQFFGPGTRLTVL.

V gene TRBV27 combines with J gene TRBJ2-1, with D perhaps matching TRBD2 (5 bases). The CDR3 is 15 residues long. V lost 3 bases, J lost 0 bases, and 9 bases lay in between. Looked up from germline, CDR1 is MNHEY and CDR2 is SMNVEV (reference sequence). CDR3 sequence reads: CASSFKSGSYNEQFF. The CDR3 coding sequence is TGTGCCAGCAGTTTTAAAAGCGGCTCCTACAATGAGCAGTTCTTC.

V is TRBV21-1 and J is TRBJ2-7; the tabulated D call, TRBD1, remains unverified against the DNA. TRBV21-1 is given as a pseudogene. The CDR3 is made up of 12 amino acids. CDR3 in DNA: TGTGCCAAACACAGGGGTGGTTACGAGCAGTACTTC. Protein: CAKHRGGYEQYF.

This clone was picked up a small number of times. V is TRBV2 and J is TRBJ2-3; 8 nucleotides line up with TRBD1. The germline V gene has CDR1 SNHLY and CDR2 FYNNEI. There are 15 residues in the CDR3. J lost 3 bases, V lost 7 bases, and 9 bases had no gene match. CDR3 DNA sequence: TGTGCCAGCACGGGGCAGGGGGCTCTTACAGATACGCAGTATTTT. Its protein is CASTGQGALTDTQYF.